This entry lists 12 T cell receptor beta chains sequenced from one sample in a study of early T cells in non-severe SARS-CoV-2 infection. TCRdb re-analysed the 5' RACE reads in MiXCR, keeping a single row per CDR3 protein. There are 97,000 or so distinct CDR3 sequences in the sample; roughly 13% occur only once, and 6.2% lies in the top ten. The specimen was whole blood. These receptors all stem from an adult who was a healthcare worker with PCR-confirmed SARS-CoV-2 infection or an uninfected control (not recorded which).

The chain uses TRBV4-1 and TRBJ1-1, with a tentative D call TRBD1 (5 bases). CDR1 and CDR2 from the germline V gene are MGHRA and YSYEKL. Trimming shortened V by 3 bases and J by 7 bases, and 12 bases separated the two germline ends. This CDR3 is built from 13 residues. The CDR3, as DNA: TGCGCCAGCAGCCACGGTCAGGGTTTTGAAGCTTTCTTT. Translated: CASSHGQGFEAFF.

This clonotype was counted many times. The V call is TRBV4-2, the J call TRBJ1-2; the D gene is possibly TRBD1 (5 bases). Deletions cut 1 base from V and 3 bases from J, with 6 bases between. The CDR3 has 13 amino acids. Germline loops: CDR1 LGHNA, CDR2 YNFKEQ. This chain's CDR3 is CASSQVTDYGYTF. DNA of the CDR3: TGTGCCAGCAGCCAAGTGACAGACTATGGCTACACCTTC.

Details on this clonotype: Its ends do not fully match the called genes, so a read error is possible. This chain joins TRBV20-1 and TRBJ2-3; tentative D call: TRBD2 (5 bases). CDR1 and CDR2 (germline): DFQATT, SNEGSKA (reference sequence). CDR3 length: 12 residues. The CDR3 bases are TGCAGTGCTAGAGGCCCCCAAAACTTACTAGGATTT. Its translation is CSARGPQNLLGF.

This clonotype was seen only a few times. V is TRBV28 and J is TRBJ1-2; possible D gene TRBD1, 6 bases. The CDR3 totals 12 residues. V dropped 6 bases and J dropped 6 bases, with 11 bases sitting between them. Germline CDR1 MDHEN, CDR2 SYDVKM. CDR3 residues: CASSPDRDGYTF. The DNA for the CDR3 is TGTGCCAGCAGCCCGGACAGAGATGGCTACACCTTC.

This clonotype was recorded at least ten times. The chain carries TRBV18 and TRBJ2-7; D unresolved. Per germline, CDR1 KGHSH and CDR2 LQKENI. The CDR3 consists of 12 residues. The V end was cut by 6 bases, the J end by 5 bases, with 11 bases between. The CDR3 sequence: CASSGPTDEQYF. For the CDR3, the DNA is TGTGCCAGCTCCGGTCCCACGGACGAGCAGTACTTC.

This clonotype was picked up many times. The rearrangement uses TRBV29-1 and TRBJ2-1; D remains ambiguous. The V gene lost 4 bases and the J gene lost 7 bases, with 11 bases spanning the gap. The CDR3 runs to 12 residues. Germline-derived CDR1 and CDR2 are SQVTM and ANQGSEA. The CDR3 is CSVGDLGNEQFF. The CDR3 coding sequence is TGCAGCGTTGGGGATCTTGGAAATGAGCAGTTCTTC.

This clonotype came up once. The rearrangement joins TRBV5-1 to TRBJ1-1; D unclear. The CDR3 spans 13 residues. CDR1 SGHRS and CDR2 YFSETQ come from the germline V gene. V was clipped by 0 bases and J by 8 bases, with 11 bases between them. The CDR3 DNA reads TGCGCCAGCAGCTTGGGGGAGAGGACCGAAGCTTTCTTT. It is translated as CASSLGERTEAFF.

CDR3 in amino acids: CASSSGQDNEKLFF. The CDR3 bases are TGTGCCAGCAGTTCGGGACAGGATAATGAAAAACTGTTTTTT. V gene TRBV28 combines with J gene TRBJ1-4, with 8 nucleotides matching TRBD1. The CDR3 is made up of 14 amino acids. Unmatched junction bases numbered 2, after V lost 4 bases and J lost 4 bases. From germline, CDR1 is MDHEN and CDR2 SYDVKM.

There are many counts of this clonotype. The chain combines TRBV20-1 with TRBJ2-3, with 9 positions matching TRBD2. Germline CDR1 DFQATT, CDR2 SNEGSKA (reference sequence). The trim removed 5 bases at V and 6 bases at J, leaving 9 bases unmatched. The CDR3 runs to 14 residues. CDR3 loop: CSAGSSGEADTQYF. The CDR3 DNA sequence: TGCAGTGCTGGCTCTAGCGGGGAGGCGGATACGCAGTATTTT.

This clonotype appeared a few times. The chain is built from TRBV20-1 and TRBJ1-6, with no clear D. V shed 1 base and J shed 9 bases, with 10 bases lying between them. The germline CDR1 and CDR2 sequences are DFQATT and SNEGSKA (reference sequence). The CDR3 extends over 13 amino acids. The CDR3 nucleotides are TGCAGTGCTAGAGCGGGGTACGGTTCACCCCTCCACTTT. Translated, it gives CSARAGYGSPLHF.

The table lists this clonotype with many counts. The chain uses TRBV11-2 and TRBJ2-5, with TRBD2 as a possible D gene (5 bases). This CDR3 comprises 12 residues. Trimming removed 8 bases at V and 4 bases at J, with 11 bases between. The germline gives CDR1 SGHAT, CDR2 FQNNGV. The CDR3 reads CASFGNLETQYF. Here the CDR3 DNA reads TGTGCCAGCTTCGGGAATTTAGAGACCCAGTACTTC.

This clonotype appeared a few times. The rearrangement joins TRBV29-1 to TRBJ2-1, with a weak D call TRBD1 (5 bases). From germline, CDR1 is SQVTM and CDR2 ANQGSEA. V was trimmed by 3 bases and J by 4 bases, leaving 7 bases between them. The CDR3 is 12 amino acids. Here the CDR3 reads CSVDTGYNEQFF. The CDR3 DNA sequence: TGCAGCGTTGATACAGGTTACAATGAGCAGTTCTTC.